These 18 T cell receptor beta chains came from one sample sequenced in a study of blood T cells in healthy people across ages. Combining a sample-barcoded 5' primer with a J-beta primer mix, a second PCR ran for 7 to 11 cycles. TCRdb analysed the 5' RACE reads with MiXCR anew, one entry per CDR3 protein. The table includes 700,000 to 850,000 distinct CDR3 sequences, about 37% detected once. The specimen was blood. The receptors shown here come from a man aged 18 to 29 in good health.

The CDR3 DNA sequence: TGTGCCAGCAGTGCCTTAGACAGGGATAATTCACCCCTCCACTTT. Translation gives CASSALDRDNSPLHF. The J gene is TRBJ1-6, the V gene TRBV2; 7 bases agree with TRBD1. Trimming at V came to 4 bases and at J to 5 bases, leaving 5 bases not matched to a gene. The CDR3 loop spans 15 amino acids. CDR1 is SNHLY and CDR2 is FYNNEI in the germline V gene.

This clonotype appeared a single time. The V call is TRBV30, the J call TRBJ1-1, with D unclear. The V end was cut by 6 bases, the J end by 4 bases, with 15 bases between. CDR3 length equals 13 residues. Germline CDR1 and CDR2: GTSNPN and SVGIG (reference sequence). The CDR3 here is CACFVGEGTEAFF. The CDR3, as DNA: TGTGCCTGTTTTGTCGGGGAGGGCACTGAAGCTTTCTTT.

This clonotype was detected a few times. The CDR3 DNA follows: TGCAGTGCTAGCACACCGTGGGAGGGCATCCAAGAGACCCAGTACTTC. It encodes CSASTPWEGIQETQYF. This chain uses TRBV20-1 with TRBJ2-5; 7 bases map to TRBD2. V trimming: 3 bases; J trimming: 1 base; junction bases outside the gene matches: 11. CDR3 size: 16 residues. Germline V gene sequence: CDR1 DFQATT, CDR2 SNEGSKA (reference sequence).

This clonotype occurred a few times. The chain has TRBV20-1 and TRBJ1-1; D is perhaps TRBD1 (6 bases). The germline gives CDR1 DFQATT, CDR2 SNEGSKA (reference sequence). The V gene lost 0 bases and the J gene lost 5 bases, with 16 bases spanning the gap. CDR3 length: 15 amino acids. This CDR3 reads CSARDNKQGGTEAFF. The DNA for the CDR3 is TGCAGTGCTAGAGATAATAAACAGGGTGGTACTGAAGCTTTCTTT.

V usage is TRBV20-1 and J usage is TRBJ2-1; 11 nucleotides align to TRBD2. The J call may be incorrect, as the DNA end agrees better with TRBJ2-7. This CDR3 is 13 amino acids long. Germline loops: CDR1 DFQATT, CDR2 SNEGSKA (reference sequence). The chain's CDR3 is CGTFSGGDNEQYF. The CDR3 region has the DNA TGCGGAACATTTAGCGGGGGGGACAATGAGCAGTACTTC.

Here the CDR3 DNA reads TGCATGACTAGCGGGGGGGCCTTTGAAGATACGCAGTATTTT. This gives the protein CMTSGGAFEDTQYF. V gene TRBV20-1 combines with J gene TRBJ2-3; 14 nucleotides match TRBD2. The germline CDR1 and CDR2 sequences are DFQATT and SNEGSKA (reference sequence). The CDR3 sequence is 14 residues long.

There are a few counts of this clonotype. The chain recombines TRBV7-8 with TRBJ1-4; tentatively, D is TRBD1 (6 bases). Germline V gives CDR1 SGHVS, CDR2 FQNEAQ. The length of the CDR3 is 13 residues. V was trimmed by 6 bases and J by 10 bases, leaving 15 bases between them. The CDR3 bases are TGTGCCAGCAGGACCGTGACAGGCGGAAAACTGTTTTTT. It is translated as CASRTVTGGKLFF.

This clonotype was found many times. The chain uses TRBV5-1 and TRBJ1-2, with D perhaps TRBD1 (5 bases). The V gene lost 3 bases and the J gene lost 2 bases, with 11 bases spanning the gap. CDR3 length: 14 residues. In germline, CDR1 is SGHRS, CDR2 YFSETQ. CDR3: CASSSSDKNYGYTF. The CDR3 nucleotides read TGCGCCAGCAGCTCGTCGGACAAGAACTATGGCTACACCTTC.

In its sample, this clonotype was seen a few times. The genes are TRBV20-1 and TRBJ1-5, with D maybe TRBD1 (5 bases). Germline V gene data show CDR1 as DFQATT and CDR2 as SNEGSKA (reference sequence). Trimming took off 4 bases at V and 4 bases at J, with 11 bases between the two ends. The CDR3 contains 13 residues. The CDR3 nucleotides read TGCAGTGCTAAGGGGACGGAAAATCAGCCCCAGCATTTT. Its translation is CSAKGTENQPQHF.

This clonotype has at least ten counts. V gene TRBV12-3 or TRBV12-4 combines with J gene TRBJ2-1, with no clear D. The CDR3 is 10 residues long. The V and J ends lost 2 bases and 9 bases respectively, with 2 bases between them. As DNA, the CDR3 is TGTGCCAGCAGTTTAATTGAGCAGTTCTTC. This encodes CASSLIEQFF.

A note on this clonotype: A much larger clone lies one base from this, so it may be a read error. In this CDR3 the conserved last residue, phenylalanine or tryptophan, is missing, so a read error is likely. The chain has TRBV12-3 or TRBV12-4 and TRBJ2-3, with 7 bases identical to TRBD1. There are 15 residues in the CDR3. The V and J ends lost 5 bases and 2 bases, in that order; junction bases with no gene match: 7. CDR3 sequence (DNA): TGTGCCAGCAGTCGTGGGACAGTAGACACAGATACGCAGTATTCT. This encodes CASSRGTVDTDTQYS.

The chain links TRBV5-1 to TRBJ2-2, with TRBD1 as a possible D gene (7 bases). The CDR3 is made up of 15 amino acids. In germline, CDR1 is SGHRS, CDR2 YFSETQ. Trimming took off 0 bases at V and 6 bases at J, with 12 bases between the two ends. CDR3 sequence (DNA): TGCGCCAGCAGCTTGGCCCAGGGGGGAGCCGGGGAGCTGTTTTTT. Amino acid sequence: CASSLAQGGAGELFF.

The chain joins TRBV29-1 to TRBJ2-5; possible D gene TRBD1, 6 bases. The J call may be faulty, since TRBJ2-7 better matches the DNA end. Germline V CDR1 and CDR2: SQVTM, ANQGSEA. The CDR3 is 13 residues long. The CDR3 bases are TGCAGCGTAAATTTACAGGGCCGCATCGAGCAGTACTTC. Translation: CSVNLQGRIEQYF.

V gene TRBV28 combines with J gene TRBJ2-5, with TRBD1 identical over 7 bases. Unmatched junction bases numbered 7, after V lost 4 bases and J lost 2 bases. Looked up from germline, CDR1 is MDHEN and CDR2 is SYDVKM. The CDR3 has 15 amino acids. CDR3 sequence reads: CASSSHRGRQETQYF. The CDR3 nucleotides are TGTGCCAGCAGTTCCCACAGGGGCCGACAAGAGACCCAGTACTTC.

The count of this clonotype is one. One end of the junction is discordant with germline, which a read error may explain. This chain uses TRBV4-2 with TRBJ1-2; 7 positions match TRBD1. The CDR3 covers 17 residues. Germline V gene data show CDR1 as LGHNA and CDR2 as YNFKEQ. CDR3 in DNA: TGTGCCAGCAACCAATTAGGGGGCTTGGATTTTAACTATGGCTACACCTTC. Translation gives CASNQLGGLDFNYGYTF.

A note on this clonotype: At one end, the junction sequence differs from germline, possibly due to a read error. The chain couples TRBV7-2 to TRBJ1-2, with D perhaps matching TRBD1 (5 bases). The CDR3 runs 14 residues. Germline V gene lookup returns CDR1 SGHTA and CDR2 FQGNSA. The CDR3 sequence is CASSLTGTNYGCTF. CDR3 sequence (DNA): TGTGCCAGCAGCCTCACCGGGACCAACTATGGCTGCACCTTC.

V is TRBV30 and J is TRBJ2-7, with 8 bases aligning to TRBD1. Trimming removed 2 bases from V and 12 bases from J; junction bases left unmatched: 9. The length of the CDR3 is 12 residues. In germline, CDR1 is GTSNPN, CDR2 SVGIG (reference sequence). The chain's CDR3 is CAWSPLTGVLYF. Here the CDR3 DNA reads TGTGCCTGGAGTCCGTTGACAGGGGTTCTGTACTTC. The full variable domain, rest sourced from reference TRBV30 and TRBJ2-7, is SQTIHQWPATLVQPVGSPLSLECTVEGTSNPNLYWYRQAAGRGLQLLFYSVGIGQISSEVPQNLSASRPQDRQFILSSKKLLLSDSGFYLCAWSPLTGVLYFGPGTRLTVT.

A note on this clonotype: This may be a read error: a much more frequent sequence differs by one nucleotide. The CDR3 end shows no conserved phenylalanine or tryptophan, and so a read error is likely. The CDR3 DNA follows: TGTGCCAGCAGTTCATTGGACAGGGGTTTTGCAGATACGCAGTATTCT. Protein sequence: CASSSLDRGFADTQYS. The genes are TRBV12-3 or TRBV12-4 and TRBJ2-3, with 9 bases aligning to TRBD1. V lost 4 bases and J lost 4; bases outside the gene matches: 9. The CDR3 is made up of 16 amino acids.